The 25 T cell receptor beta chains listed next were all sequenced from one sample in a study of blood T cell repertoires in COVID-19. Sequencing used immunoSEQ multiplex PCR; TCRdb keeps in-frame clones, though not all of them. The data contain some 80,000 clones, roughly 85% of them seen just once; the ten biggest clones take up 8% to 10%. Sequenced: peripheral blood. These receptors were taken from a man aged 45-65 years with COVID-19, enrolled during active disease.

The chain combines TRBV29-1 with TRBJ2-1, with 9 nucleotides matching TRBD2. Germline assignment: CDR1 SQVTM and CDR2 ANQGSEA. The V and J ends lost 0 bases and 6 bases, in that order; junction bases with no gene match: 6. This CDR3 is built from 15 residues. As DNA, the CDR3 is TGCAGCGTTGAAGATCGCGGGAGGGCCTTCAATGAGCAGTTCTTC. It yields the protein CSVEDRGRAFNEQFF.

This clone was seen a handful of times. The V and J genes are TRBV6-2 or TRBV6-3 and TRBJ2-7; 9 nucleotides align to TRBD2. Germline V gene data show CDR1 as MNHEY and CDR2 as SVGEGT. V lost 0 bases to trimming and J lost 5 bases; unmatched junction nucleotides: 5. There are 15 residues in the CDR3. CDR3 loop: CASSYSVAGADEQYF. In nucleotides, the CDR3 is TGTGCCAGCAGTTACTCAGTAGCGGGAGCCGACGAGCAGTACTTC.

The rearrangement joins TRBV7-2 to TRBJ1-4, with D possibly TRBD1 on 5 matching bases. The V gene's germline CDR1 is SGHTA and CDR2 FQGNSA. The CDR3 is 12 amino acids. Trimming left V 5 bases short and J 11 bases short, with 12 bases between. The DNA for the CDR3 is TGTGCCAGCAGCCCTACAGGTGGGAAACTGTTTTTT. Protein product: CASSPTGGKLFF.

This clone was detected only a few times. The chain uses TRBV19 and TRBJ1-6; TRBD1 aligns across 10 bases. Trimming took 5 bases from V and 10 from J; bases not matched to a gene: 8. The CDR3 length is 15 residues. Germline V CDR1 and CDR2: LNHDA, SQIVND (reference sequence). CDR3 in DNA: TGTGCCAGTAGTTTCAGGACAGGGGGAAAATCACCCCTCCACTTT. This encodes CASSFRTGGKSPLHF.

The chain uses TRBV12-5 and TRBJ2-7; the D gene is possibly TRBD2 (5 bases). CDR1 is LGHNT, CDR2 FRNRAP, per germline. This CDR3 spans 16 amino acids. Deletions cut 0 bases from V and 4 bases from J, with 16 bases between. The CDR3 bases are TGTGCTAGTGGTTTGGTACAGTCGGGGATTTTATACGAGCAGTACTTC. Translating it yields CASGLVQSGILYEQYF.

This clone showed up just once. The V call is TRBV21-1, the J call TRBJ2-2; TRBD2, the table's D call, lacks a check against the DNA. TRBV21-1 is a pseudogene. The CDR3 extends over 16 amino acids. The CDR3 loop is CATRNSPGLNTGELFF. The CDR3 coding sequence is TGTGCCACCAGGAATTCCCCGGGACTCAACACCGGGGAGCTGTTTTTT.

This clone was counted once. The J gene is TRBJ1-1, the V gene TRBV5-1, with 7 bases matching TRBD1. The ends lost 0 bases at V and 3 bases at J; junction bases unmatched: 2. The CDR3 totals 14 residues. The germline V gene encodes CDR1 SGHRS and CDR2 YFSETQ. CDR3 in DNA: TGCGCCAGCAGCTTGGGGACAGGCTACACTGAAGCTTTCTTT. It is translated as CASSLGTGYTEAFF.

The chain links TRBV13 to TRBJ2-7, with D possibly matching TRBD1 (6 bases). Trimming took 5 bases from V and 5 from J, leaving 19 bases between them. This CDR3 has 15 amino acids. Germline values: CDR1 PRHDT, CDR2 FYEKMQ (reference sequence). CDR3 DNA sequence: TGTGCCAGCAGCCTCCGGGACACCCCCCGGGACGAGCAGTACTTC. Translating gives CASSLRDTPRDEQYF.

V gene TRBV6-2 or TRBV6-3 combines with J gene TRBJ2-3, with D perhaps TRBD2 (6 bases). This CDR3 has 14 residues. Germline V gives CDR1 MNHEY, CDR2 SVGEGT. V was cut by 5 bases and J by 6 bases, with 15 bases left in between. This CDR3 reads CASSPVAGTDTQYF. The CDR3 DNA sequence: TGTGCCAGCAGTCCCGTTGCGGGAACGGATACGCAGTATTTT.

V and J are TRBV11-2 and TRBJ1-4; D not certain. This CDR3 contains 14 residues. V was shortened by 3 bases and J by 0 bases, with 5 bases between the two germline ends. The germline V gene encodes CDR1 SGHAT and CDR2 FQNNGV. The chain's CDR3 is CASSFSPTNEKLFF. CDR3 DNA: TGTGCCAGCAGCTTCAGTCCAACTAATGAAAAACTGTTTTTT. Full variable domain (outside the CDR3, taken from reference TRBV11-2 and TRBJ1-4): EAGVAQSPRYKIIEKRQSVAFWCNPISGHATLYWYQQILGQGPKLLIQFQNNGVVDDSQLPKDRFSAERLKGVDSTLKIQPAKLEDSAVYLCASSFSPTNEKLFFGSGTQLSVL.

This clone was picked up one time. V usage is TRBV7-9 and J usage is TRBJ2-2; TRBD1 matches 7 bases. Trimming removed 2 bases from V and 5 bases from J; junction bases left unmatched: 8. This CDR3 comprises 16 residues. Germline CDR1 reads SEHNR; CDR2 reads FQNEAQ (reference sequence). The CDR3: CASSLTWSRGTGELFF. In DNA, the CDR3 is TGTGCCAGCAGCTTAACATGGAGCAGGGGGACCGGGGAGCTGTTTTTT.

The chain combines TRBV2 with TRBJ1-2, with 8 bases lining up with TRBD1. Germline V CDR1 and CDR2: SNHLY, FYNNEI. The CDR3 is made up of 13 amino acids. V lost 6 bases, J lost 7 bases, and 7 bases stayed unmatched. In nucleotides, the CDR3 is TGTGCCAGCAGCGGACAGGGCTTTGGTGGCTACACCTTC. Translated: CASSGQGFGGYTF.

This chain joins TRBV5-1 and TRBJ2-5, with 9 positions matching TRBD1. The CDR3 runs 16 residues. Per germline, CDR1 SGHRS and CDR2 YFSETQ. The trim removed 2 bases at V and 4 bases at J, leaving 9 bases unmatched. CDR3 in DNA: TGCGCCAGCAGCTTAGCCGGGACAGGGAGGGGAGAGACCCAGTACTTC. Its translation is CASSLAGTGRGETQYF.

The V and J genes are TRBV7-9 and TRBJ2-7; possible D gene TRBD1, 5 bases. The CDR3 is made up of 11 amino acids. Deletions cut 5 bases from V and 5 bases from J, with 7 bases between. The germline V gene has CDR1 SEHNR and CDR2 FQNEAQ (reference sequence). The CDR3 bases are TGTGCCAGCAGCCCACAGGACGAGCAGTACTTC. This sequence encodes CASSPQDEQYF.

The J gene is TRBJ2-2, the V gene TRBV6-5; no definite D call. The V gene lost 2 bases and the J gene lost 4 bases, with 8 bases spanning the gap. This CDR3 has 14 amino acids. Germline V gene sequence: CDR1 MNHEY, CDR2 SVGAGI. The CDR3 loop reads CASSYGLGTGELFF. DNA of the CDR3: TGTGCCAGCAGTTACGGGCTGGGCACCGGGGAGCTGTTTTTT.

This clone was detected only a few times. V usage is TRBV7-3 and J usage is TRBJ2-1, with 11 bases fitting TRBD2. Germline V gene sequence: CDR1 SGHTA, CDR2 FQGTGA. Germline trimming cut 3 bases from V and 9 bases from J; bases unmatched to any gene: 1. The CDR3 contains 13 residues. The CDR3 region has the DNA TGTGCCAGCAGCTTTACTAGCGGGGGTGAGCAGTTCTTC. It encodes CASSFTSGGEQFF.

CDR3 bases: TGTGCCAGCAGTTTTCGACAGGATAATTCACCCCTCCACTTT. It translates to CASSFRQDNSPLHF. The chain uses TRBV28 and TRBJ1-6; possible D gene TRBD1, 6 bases. CDR1 and CDR2 from the germline V gene are MDHEN and SYDVKM. The CDR3 is 14 residues long. The ends were cut back, 3 bases at V and 5 bases at J, with 8 bases in the middle.

The chain uses TRBV7-2 and TRBJ2-7, with D tentatively TRBD2 (6 bases). The CDR3 totals 17 residues. CDR1 is SGHTA, CDR2 FQGNSA, per germline. V gave up 6 bases and J gave up 0 bases, with 21 bases separating them. This CDR3 reads CASRGRRVASSSYEQYF. CDR3 sequence (DNA): TGTGCCAGCAGGGGGAGGAGGGTGGCCTCGTCCTCCTACGAGCAGTACTTC.

This clone was found once. The V call is TRBV5-6, the J call TRBJ2-7, with D possibly being TRBD2 (5 bases). CDR3 length equals 15 residues. The V gene lost 3 bases and the J gene lost 3 bases, with 16 bases spanning the gap. CDR1 is SGHDT, CDR2 YYEEEE, per germline. Here the CDR3 reads CASSSSGRGFYEQYF. Written as DNA, the CDR3 is TGTGCCAGCAGCTCATCAGGACGGGGATTCTACGAGCAGTACTTC.

The CDR3 DNA follows: TGTGCCAGCTCACCACCAGGACAGGGAAGGGATACGCAGTATTTT. Amino acid sequence: CASSPPGQGRDTQYF. This chain joins TRBV18 and TRBJ2-3, with 8 nucleotides matching TRBD1. Germline V CDR1 and CDR2: KGHSH, LQKENI. V shed 0 bases and J 6 bases; nucleotides not matched to a gene: 5. The CDR3 has 15 residues.

The V and J genes are TRBV2 and TRBJ1-2; a possible D gene is TRBD1 (6 bases). Per germline, CDR1 SNHLY and CDR2 FYNNEI. CDR3 length equals 14 residues. Trimming took 2 bases from V and 7 from J, leaving 14 bases between them. CDR3 coding DNA: TGTGCCAGCAGTGAACGGGCCAGGGGCCGTGGCTACACCTTC. Protein sequence: CASSERARGRGYTF.

This clone was observed a single time. The chain carries TRBV6-5 and TRBJ1-2; 9 bases are a match to TRBD1. This CDR3 region has 13 residues. V lost 5 bases and J lost 8; bases outside the gene matches: 6. The germline V gene has CDR1 MNHEY and CDR2 SVGAGI. CDR3 coding DNA: TGTGCCAGCAGTCCAACAGGGGGCAGGGGCTACACCTTC. Encoded protein: CASSPTGGRGYTF.

The chain is built from TRBV9 and TRBJ2-2; a possible D gene is TRBD2 (5 bases). This CDR3 region has 14 residues. Germline-derived CDR1 and CDR2 are SGDLS and YYNGEE. Trimming shortened V by 4 bases and J by 5 bases, and 12 bases separated the two germline ends. CDR3 nucleotide sequence: TGTGCCAGCAGCAGAGACACGGGGACCGGGGAGCTGTTTTTT. Its translation is CASSRDTGTGELFF. The full variable domain, in which reference TRBV9 and TRBJ2-2 provide the parts outside the CDR3, is DSGVTQTPKHLITATGQRVTLRCSPRSGDLSVYWYQQSLDQGLQFLIQYYNGEERAKGNILERFSAQQFPDLHSELNLSSLELGDSALYFCASSRDTGTGELFFGEGSRLTVL.

The V gene is TRBV7-3, the J gene TRBJ2-3; 14 nucleotides match TRBD2. The CDR3 sequence is 17 residues long. V was pared by 0 bases and J by 4 bases, with 3 bases of the junction left unmatched. The germline CDR1 and CDR2 sequences are SGHTA and FQGTGA. The CDR3 here is CASSLTGTSGSPDTQYF. The CDR3 DNA is TGTGCCAGCAGCTTAACCGGGACTAGCGGGAGCCCAGATACGCAGTATTTT. Based on the CDR3 plus reference TRBV7-3 and TRBJ2-3, the full variable domain is GAGVSQTPSNKVTEKGKYVELRCDPISGHTALYWYRQSLGQGPEFLIYFQGTGAADDSGLPNDRFFAVRPEGSVSTLKIQRTERGDSAVYLCASSLTGTSGSPDTQYFGPGTRLTVL.

This clone came up once. This chain links TRBV6-6 with TRBJ1-3; TRBD1 might be the D (5 bases). This CDR3 has 12 amino acids. V was cut by 1 base and J by 8 bases, with 6 bases left in between. The germline gives CDR1 MNHNY, CDR2 SVGAGI (reference sequence). The CDR3 DNA follows: TGTGCCAGCAGTTACTTAGGGGACACCATATATTTT. Its translation is CASSYLGDTIYF.